This T cell receptor beta chain was retrieved from a study of shared clonotypes between healthy human individuals. Within Nashville, Tennessee resided all donors, each a Caucasian adult. Profiling relied on immunoSEQ multiplex PCR, and the TCRdb table lists in-frame clones only, not all of them. The sample holds about 1 million clones; approximately 76% are singletons and the top ten take less than 1.5%. With 5 bases clipped from V and 6 bases from J, the junction kept 4 bases outside the gene matches. This CDR3 is 12 amino acids long. CDR1 is MNHEY, CDR2 SVGAGI, per germline. The sequence derives from a young man in good health. The chain joins TRBV6-5 to TRBJ2-7; 7 bases fit TRBD1. The sample taken for sequencing was memory CD4+ T cells sorted from blood. Subset indicated: CD45RA-negative fraction. Here the CDR3 reads CASSATGAEQYF. The CDR3 DNA sequence: TGTGCCAGCAGTGCTACAGGGGCCGAGCAGTACTTC.